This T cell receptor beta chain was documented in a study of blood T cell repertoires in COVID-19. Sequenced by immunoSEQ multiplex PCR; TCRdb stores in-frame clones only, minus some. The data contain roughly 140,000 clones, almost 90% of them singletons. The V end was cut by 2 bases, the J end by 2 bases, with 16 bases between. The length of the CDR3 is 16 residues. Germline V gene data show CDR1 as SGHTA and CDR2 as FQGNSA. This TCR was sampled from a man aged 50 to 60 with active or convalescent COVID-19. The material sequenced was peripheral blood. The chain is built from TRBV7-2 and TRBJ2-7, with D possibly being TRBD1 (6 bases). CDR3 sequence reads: CASSLRPVGAAYEQYF. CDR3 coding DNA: TGTGCCAGCAGCTTACGGCCCGTGGGGGCCGCCTACGAGCAGTACTTC. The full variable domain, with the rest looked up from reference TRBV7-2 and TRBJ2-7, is GAGVSQSPSNKVTEKGKDVELRCDPISGHTALYWYRQSLGQGLEFLIYFQGNSAPDKSGLPSDRFSAERTGGSVSTLTIQRTQQEDSAVYLCASSLRPVGAAYEQYFGPGTRLTVT.